Listed below are T cell receptor beta chains from one sample, sequenced in a study of beta chain features in type 1 diabetes. TCRdb keeps only in-frame clones here, not all; method: immunoSEQ multiplex PCR. Counted here are some 140,000 clones, 9% occurring once; the ten biggest clones make up approximately 0.7%. Source material: central memory CD4+ T cells from blood. The source of these receptors is a young man with type 1 diabetes. The CDR3 runs from the conserved cysteine through the conserved F or W. A D gene is named only where the DNA matches it firmly. Clone size is shown for a subset of rows, as once, few, many or a class of expanded clone.

CDR3 protein	CDR3 DNA	J gene	D gene	V gene	clone size
CASTFQANYGYTF	TGTGCCAGCACGTTTCAGGCTAACTATGGCTACACCTTC	TRBJ1-2	-	TRBV2	few
CASSLRQYTEAFF	TGTGCCAGCAGTTTAAGACAGTACACTGAAGCTTTCTTT	TRBJ1-1	-	TRBV2	-
CASSLWGQAEETQYF	TGTGCCAGCAGCCTATGGGGCCAGGCTGAAGAGACCCAGTACTTC	TRBJ2-5	-	TRBV14	few
CASSRQGDLEAFF	TGTGCCAGCAGTCGACAGGGCGATCTTGAAGCTTTCTTT	TRBJ1-1	TRBD1	TRBV2	-
CASSQDSIGEQYF	TGTGCCAGCTCACAGGACAGCATAGGCGAGCAGTACTTC	TRBJ2-7	-	TRBV18	-
CASSQGRDTQYF	TGTGCCAGCAGCCAGGGAAGGGATACGCAGTATTTT	TRBJ2-3	-	TRBV7-2	-
CASSRQGGGVSYTF	TGTGCCAGCAGTCGACAGGGAGGTGGGGTCAGCTACACCTTC	TRBJ1-2	TRBD1	TRBV2	-
CASSAPREAETQYF	TGTGCCAGCAGCGCGCCTAGGGAGGCAGAGACCCAGTACTTC	TRBJ2-5	-	TRBV7-9	-
CASSQGQGGTEAFF	TGCGCCAGCAGCCAAGGACAGGGAGGCACTGAAGCTTTCTTT	TRBJ1-1	TRBD1	TRBV5-1	many
CASSPTSGGKTQYF	TGTGCCAGCAGCCCGACTAGCGGGGGGAAGACCCAGTACTTC	TRBJ2-5	TRBD2	TRBV7-9	few
CASREGQGPQPQHF	TGTGCCAGCAGAGAGGGACAGGGCCCTCAGCCCCAGCATTTT	TRBJ1-5	-	TRBV21-1	few
CAWGRGDYGYTF	TGTGCCTGGGGGCGGGGAGACTATGGCTACACCTTC	TRBJ1-2	-	TRBV30	-
CASSHAGGSGYTF	TGTGCCAGCAGTCATGCTGGGGGGTCTGGCTACACCTTC	TRBJ1-2	-	TRBV7-6	many
CASSLGLASRTDTQYF	TGCGCCAGCAGCCTGGGACTAGCGAGCCGCACAGATACGCAGTATTTT	TRBJ2-3	TRBD2	TRBV5-1	-
CAVQGDSNQPQHF	TGTGCCGTCCAGGGGGATAGCAATCAGCCCCAGCATTTT	TRBJ1-5	TRBD1	TRBV7-9	-
CASSGPGTSSYEQYF	TGTGCCAGCAGTGGACCCGGGACAAGCTCCTACGAGCAGTACTTC	TRBJ2-7	-	TRBV6-1	few
CASSSLAGGSTQYF	TGTGCCAGCAGCTCATTAGCGGGGGGGTCTACCCAGTACTTC	TRBJ2-5	TRBD2	TRBV7-6	-
CASVSGGLEETQYF	TGTGCCAGCGTGAGCGGGGGGCTAGAAGAGACCCAGTACTTC	TRBJ2-5	TRBD2	TRBV2	few
CASSYFATDINSPLHF	TGTGCCAGCAGTTACTTCGCTACGGACATAAATTCACCCCTCCACTTT	TRBJ1-6	-	TRBV6-5	-
CASSQYGGWDQPQHF	TGCGCCAGCAGCCAATACGGAGGCTGGGATCAGCCCCAGCATTTT	TRBJ1-5	-	TRBV4-1	-
CASSFDRGSSPLHF	TGTGCCAGCAGTTTTGATCGGGGTAGTTCACCCCTCCACTTT	TRBJ1-6	-	TRBV6-6	-
CASSLAAQETQYF	TGTGCCAGCAGCTTAGCGGCTCAAGAGACCCAGTACTTC	TRBJ2-5	-	TRBV7-6	-
CASSLGTGGSTSETQYF	TGCGCCAGCAGCTTGGGGACAGGGGGCTCGACATCAGAGACCCAGTACTTC	TRBJ2-5	TRBD1	TRBV5-1	few
CASSSGTANTEAFF	TGTGCCAGTAGCTCCGGGACAGCGAACACTGAAGCTTTCTTT	TRBJ1-1	TRBD1	TRBV19	few
CASSLNTYEQYF	TGTGCCAGCAGCTTAAACACCTACGAGCAGTACTTC	TRBJ2-7	-	TRBV7-3	-
CASSLDGNTGELFF	TGCGCCAGCAGCTTGGACGGGAACACCGGGGAGCTGTTTTTT	TRBJ2-2	-	TRBV5-1	-
CSARRPGQGAKETQYF	TGCAGCGCGAGGAGACCGGGACAGGGGGCAAAGGAGACCCAGTACTTC	TRBJ2-5	TRBD1	TRBV29-1	-
CASSSLKTQYF	TGTGCCAGCAGCTCTCTAAAGACCCAGTACTTC	TRBJ2-5	-	TRBV13	few
CASSLGTGKYGYTF	TGTGCCAGCAGTTTAGGTACAGGGAAGTATGGCTACACCTTC	TRBJ1-2	-	TRBV27	few
CSVLPWQGGNYGYTF	TGCAGCGTCCTTCCGTGGCAGGGTGGCAACTATGGCTACACCTTC	TRBJ1-2	-	TRBV29-1	-
CASSPYDKKNYGYTF	TGCGCCAGCAGCCCTTACGACAAGAAAAACTATGGCTACACCTTC	TRBJ1-2	-	TRBV4-3	few
CAISRTGAYEQYF	TGTGCCATCAGCCGGACAGGAGCCTACGAGCAGTACTTC	TRBJ2-7	TRBD1	TRBV10-3	-
CASSPGTYNEQFF	TGCGCCAGCAGCCCCGGGACTTACAATGAGCAGTTCTTC	TRBJ2-1	-	TRBV5-1	-
CASSLGGGLFF	TGTGCCAGCAGCTTAGGAGGGGGCCTGTTCTTC	TRBJ2-1	TRBD1	TRBV11-2	few
CSVSPGQGYGYTF	TGCAGCGTTTCCCCCGGACAGGGCTATGGCTACACCTTC	TRBJ1-2	TRBD1	TRBV29-1	few
CASSRGGSSNGELFF	TGTGCCAGCAGTAGAGGGGGTTCTTCGAACGGGGAGCTGTTTTTT	TRBJ2-2	-	TRBV2	-
CASSSAYEQYF	TGTGCCAGCAGCTCGGCCTACGAGCAGTACTTC	TRBJ2-7	-	TRBV7-9	few